A selection of T cell receptor beta chains follows, all from one sample in a study of spatial heterogeneity in lung cancer. One entry per CDR3 protein, called by TCRdb with MiXCR from the 5' RACE reads. The sample has roughly 71,000 distinct CDR3 sequences, around 9.3% seen once. Material: PBMCs, obtained at follow-up. The source is a female donor with early-stage non-small cell lung cancer. CDR3s include the opening cysteine and the closing phenylalanine or tryptophan. The D gene is left open where the match is weak. Size is stated for part of the rows, as once, few or many counts, or as a class when the clone is expanded.

many	TRBV20-1	NA	TRBJ2-1	TGCAGTGCTAGAGAGACTCCCCTCTCCTACAATGAGCAGTTCTTC	CSARETPLSYNEQFF
many	TRBV4-1	NA	TRBJ1-4	TGCGCCAGCGCAGGGTCGGCCAGAAAACTGTTTTTT	CASAGSARKLFF
many	TRBV20-1	TRBD2	TRBJ2-7	TGCAGTGCTAGAGATCAAGCGGGAGATACCTACGAGCAGTACTTC	CSARDQAGDTYEQYF
NA	TRBV3-1	TRBD2	TRBJ2-7	TGTGCCAGCAGCCCGACGGGACTAGCGGGATACGAGCAGTACTTC	CASSPTGLAGYEQYF
many	TRBV5-1	TRBD2	TRBJ2-7	TGCGCCAGCAGCTTGTTCCAGGGATCGACTAGCGAGTCGTACTTC	CASSLFQGSTSESYF
few	TRBV5-1	NA	TRBJ2-5	TGCGCCAGCAGCTTGGACAGGGAGTTTTCGGAGACCCAGTACTTC	CASSLDREFSETQYF
few	TRBV19	NA	TRBJ2-3	TGTGCCACCTTAGGACGTTTTAGCACAGATACGCAGTATTTT	CATLGRFSTDTQYF
few	TRBV4-1	NA	TRBJ1-4	TGCGCCAGCAGCCATACTGAAAAACTGTTTTTT	CASSHTEKLFF
NA	TRBV20-1	NA	TRBJ1-6	TGCAGTGCTAAAACCTTGGGGGGTCCGGATAATTCACCCCTCCACTTT	CSAKTLGGPDNSPLHF
NA	TRBV7-3	NA	TRBJ1-6	TGTGCCAGCAGCTTAATGGGCCTGGGATCACCCCTCCACTTT	CASSLMGLGSPLHF
NA	TRBV20-1	NA	TRBJ1-2	TGCAGTGCACCGGACAGCAACTATGGCTACACCTTC	CSAPDSNYGYTF
NA	TRBV3-1	NA	TRBJ2-1	TGTGCCAGCAGCCTTCAAACAGGGTTTCGGCGGTTCTTC	CASSLQTGFRRFF
few	TRBV20-1	TRBD2	TRBJ2-1	TGCAGTGCCCCTGGGACTAGCGACATAAAAACCTACAATGAGCAGTTCTTC	CSAPGTSDIKTYNEQFF
NA	TRBV18	NA	TRBJ1-2	TGTGCCAGCTCACCGACAGTCCGCAACTATGGCTACACCTTC	CASSPTVRNYGYTF
many	TRBV7-6	NA	TRBJ2-2	TGTGCCAGCAGCTCTCGACGGAATCGGGAGCTGTTTTTT	CASSSRRNRELFF
NA	TRBV7-3	NA	TRBJ1-2	TGTGCCAGCAGCGCAAACGGGGGTGACTATGGCTACACCTTC	CASSANGGDYGYTF
NA	TRBV12-3/TRBV12-4	NA	TRBJ2-4	TGTGCCAGCAGTAAGGTCGGCGGGAAAAACATTCAGTACTTC	CASSKVGGKNIQYF
few	TRBV6-1	TRBD2	TRBJ2-1	TGTGCCAGCAGGAAGCGGGAGGCGGACAATGAGCAGTTCTTC	CASRKREADNEQFF
few	TRBV29-1	NA	TRBJ1-2	TGCAGCGTCCGTCCAGCATCCAACTCGGGGGGCTACACCTTC	CSVRPASNSGGYTF
many	TRBV5-1	TRBD2	TRBJ2-7	TGCGCCAGCAGTAGGGTAGCGGGAAATAACTACGAGCAGTACTTC	CASSRVAGNNYEQYF
many	TRBV27	TRBD2	TRBJ2-7	TGTGCCAGCAGTCCATGGACTAGCGGGAGCTTCTACGAGCAGTACTTC	CASSPWTSGSFYEQYF
many	TRBV6-1	NA	TRBJ1-2	TGTGCCATCCATTATTATGGCTACACCTTC	CAIHYYGYTF
many	TRBV9	NA	TRBJ1-3	TGTGCCAGCAGCGTAGAATACAGCCTCTCTGGAAACACCATATATTTT	CASSVEYSLSGNTIYF
many	TRBV3-1	TRBD2	TRBJ2-2	TGTGCCAGCAGCCCGCTAGCGGGGAACACCGGGGAGCTGTTTTTT	CASSPLAGNTGELFF
NA	TRBV30	NA	TRBJ1-5	TGTGCCTGGAGTTATGGGGACAATCAGCCCCAGCATTTT	CAWSYGDNQPQHF